This TCR beta chain stems from a study of T cell repertoires in cytomegalovirus infection. Study at large: In public TCR beta signatures, there were indications of both CMV infection and matching HLA type. Study-level results: The ex vivo response was dominated by HLA-C-restricted CMV-specific TCR beta clonotypes. Carriers of CMV plus the relevant HLA were identified by cumulative public TCR beta family frequency.

TCRdb used MiXCR to reprocess the reads, holding one entry per CDR3 protein. Of roughly 600,000 distinct CDR3 sequences listed, approximately 24% are singletons. This clonotype was counted at least ten times. Its antigen is currently unknown. This CDR3 contains 12 residues. V gave up 4 bases and J gave up 5 bases; unmatched junction bases: 1. The germline CDR1 and CDR2 sequences are DFQATT and SNEGSKA (reference sequence). V is TRBV20-1 and J is TRBJ2-4, with 8 nucleotides matching TRBD2. The specimen was CD8+ T cells from PBMCs. The receptor's source is a human donor in good health (CMV status not recorded). Some clones in this sample may be carry-over from other donors' samples. The CDR3 coding sequence is TGCAGTGCTACGGGGGGGCAAAACATTCAGTACTTC. It translates to CSATGGQNIQYF.